This TCR beta chain was observed in a study of T cells in Graves' hyperthyroidism and ophthalmopathy. The CDR3 covers 11 residues. Between the trimmed V and J ends, which lost 7 bases and 1 base, there was a span of 4 bases. The germline gives CDR1 MNHNS, CDR2 SASEGT. Amplification of TCR beta CDR3 regions used RNA as the template. The TCR CDR3 first-round RT-PCR relied on the HTBI primer set. Each CDR3 protein is one row after TCRdb ran MiXCR on the multiplex PCR reads. The sample lists hundreds of thousands of distinct CDR3 sequences, roughly 25% occurring once. The sequence was collected from a man in his fifties or sixties with Graves' hyperthyroidism. The chain carries TRBV6-1 and TRBJ1-1; D unclear. Sample: blood. In DNA form, the CDR3 reads TGTGCCAGCAAGAAGAACACTGAAGCTTTCTTT. Translation gives CASKKNTEAFF.